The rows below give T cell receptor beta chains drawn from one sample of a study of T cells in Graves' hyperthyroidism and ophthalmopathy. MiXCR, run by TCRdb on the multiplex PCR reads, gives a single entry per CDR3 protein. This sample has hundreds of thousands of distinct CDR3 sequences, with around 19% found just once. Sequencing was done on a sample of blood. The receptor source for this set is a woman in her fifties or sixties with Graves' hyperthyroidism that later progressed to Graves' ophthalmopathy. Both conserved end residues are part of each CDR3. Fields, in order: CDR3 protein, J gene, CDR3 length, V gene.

CDR3aa: CASSFFRGQGYEQFF; j_gene: TRBJ2-1; len: 15; v_gene: TRBV7-8
CDR3aa: CASSSPPRRPGDTEAFF; j_gene: TRBJ1-1; len: 17; v_gene: TRBV5-1
CDR3aa: CASSPSGTDTQYF; j_gene: TRBJ2-3; len: 13; v_gene: TRBV18
CDR3aa: CASSLMRLGYNEQFF; j_gene: TRBJ2-1; len: 15; v_gene: TRBV13
CDR3aa: CAISGGRGLPAPLHF; j_gene: TRBJ1-6; len: 15; v_gene: TRBV10-3
CDR3aa: CASSQVATANTEAFF; j_gene: TRBJ1-1; len: 15; v_gene: TRBV3-1
CDR3aa: CASSLLTPGHYYEQYF; j_gene: TRBJ2-7; len: 16; v_gene: TRBV11-2
CDR3aa: CASSPLGDGSYEQYF; j_gene: TRBJ2-7; len: 15; v_gene: TRBV7-6
CDR3aa: CASSEARDHPPQHF; j_gene: TRBJ1-5; len: 14; v_gene: TRBV6-1
CDR3aa: CASSLSPNTEAFF; j_gene: TRBJ1-1; len: 13; v_gene: TRBV12-3/TRBV12-4
CDR3aa: CASSLLGGGGYTF; j_gene: TRBJ1-2; len: 13; v_gene: TRBV5-4
CDR3aa: CSADRGGGYTF; j_gene: TRBJ1-2; len: 11; v_gene: TRBV29-1
CDR3aa: CAWSERGGWAGYTF; j_gene: TRBJ1-2; len: 14; v_gene: TRBV30
CDR3aa: CASSDQGFTGGISFQPQHF; j_gene: TRBJ1-5; len: 19; v_gene: TRBV12-3/TRBV12-4
CDR3aa: CASSSLFLEDGYTF; j_gene: TRBJ1-2; len: 14; v_gene: TRBV27
CDR3aa: CASSQSSPLHF; j_gene: TRBJ1-6; len: 11; v_gene: TRBV3-1
CDR3aa: CASIKRGDSYNEQFF; j_gene: TRBJ2-1; len: 15; v_gene: TRBV6-1
CDR3aa: CASSSSRGNQPQHF; j_gene: TRBJ1-5; len: 14; v_gene: TRBV27
CDR3aa: CASSPWGQGPLKETEAFF; j_gene: TRBJ1-1; len: 18; v_gene: TRBV4-1
CDR3aa: CASSGKHMNTEAFF; j_gene: TRBJ1-1; len: 14; v_gene: TRBV3-1
CDR3aa: CASSGSGGLGSYNEQFF; j_gene: TRBJ2-1; len: 17; v_gene: TRBV9
CDR3aa: CASSLRRGGHEQFF; j_gene: TRBJ2-1; len: 14; v_gene: TRBV7-8
CDR3aa: CASIGITRTEAFF; j_gene: TRBJ1-1; len: 13; v_gene: TRBV6-1
CDR3aa: CASSPPGGSNQPQHF; j_gene: TRBJ1-5; len: 15; v_gene: TRBV28
CDR3aa: CASSPTSGGIQETQYF; j_gene: TRBJ2-5; len: 16; v_gene: TRBV18
CDR3aa: CASSMRDTERYGYTF; j_gene: TRBJ1-2; len: 15; v_gene: TRBV19
CDR3aa: CASSLLTDYSNQPQHF; j_gene: TRBJ1-5; len: 16; v_gene: TRBV5-5
CDR3aa: CASSEVGVNTEAFF; j_gene: TRBJ1-1; len: 14; v_gene: TRBV2
CDR3aa: CASSQDLGGSVSNQPQHF; j_gene: TRBJ1-5; len: 18; v_gene: TRBV4-2
CDR3aa: CASLLTSGADTQYF; j_gene: TRBJ2-3; len: 14; v_gene: TRBV7-9
CDR3aa: CASSYSFTGDYGYTF; j_gene: TRBJ1-2; len: 15; v_gene: TRBV25-1
CDR3aa: CASSLDGQLDEQYF; j_gene: TRBJ2-7; len: 14; v_gene: TRBV11-2
CDR3aa: CASSELLDTQYF; j_gene: TRBJ2-3; len: 12; v_gene: TRBV6-1
CDR3aa: CSARGPPYNEQFF; j_gene: TRBJ2-1; len: 13; v_gene: TRBV29-1
CDR3aa: CASYLHRGLNTIYF; j_gene: TRBJ1-3; len: 14; v_gene: TRBV10-1
CDR3aa: CASSYRGDHEQYF; j_gene: TRBJ2-7; len: 13; v_gene: TRBV6-1
CDR3aa: CASSQDTGFGYTF; j_gene: TRBJ1-2; len: 13; v_gene: TRBV3-1
CDR3aa: CASSPLTGYNYEQYF; j_gene: TRBJ2-7; len: 15; v_gene: TRBV9
CDR3aa: CASSNADKYETQYF; j_gene: TRBJ2-5; len: 14; v_gene: TRBV12-3/TRBV12-4
CDR3aa: CARSLRGGYTF; j_gene: TRBJ1-2; len: 11; v_gene: TRBV12-3/TRBV12-4
CDR3aa: CASSADRVSGNTIYF; j_gene: TRBJ1-3; len: 15; v_gene: TRBV7-9
CDR3aa: CSAREPGTYGYTF; j_gene: TRBJ1-2; len: 13; v_gene: TRBV20-1
CDR3aa: CSARWVGHEKLFF; j_gene: TRBJ1-4; len: 13; v_gene: TRBV20-1
CDR3aa: CAWTGGGETQYF; j_gene: TRBJ2-5; len: 12; v_gene: TRBV30
CDR3aa: CASSLTSVQETQYF; j_gene: TRBJ2-5; len: 14; v_gene: TRBV4-1
CDR3aa: CASSVLLAGGADTQYF; j_gene: TRBJ2-3; len: 16; v_gene: TRBV9
CDR3aa: CASSLEVWSPSGNTIYF; j_gene: TRBJ1-3; len: 17; v_gene: TRBV11-2
CDR3aa: CASSLIGQENTEAFF; j_gene: TRBJ1-1; len: 15; v_gene: TRBV18
CDR3aa: CASSLDGDYNSPLHF; j_gene: TRBJ1-6; len: 15; v_gene: TRBV6-1
CDR3aa: CSAAGTGTSTDTQYF; j_gene: TRBJ2-3; len: 15; v_gene: TRBV20-1
CDR3aa: CATSRKGLAAQEQFF; j_gene: TRBJ2-1; len: 15; v_gene: TRBV15
CDR3aa: CSVGGADYGYTF; j_gene: TRBJ1-2; len: 12; v_gene: TRBV20-1
CDR3aa: CASSLGTRTYLGPPLHF; j_gene: TRBJ1-6; len: 17; v_gene: TRBV27
CDR3aa: CASSAQGVGTEAFF; j_gene: TRBJ1-1; len: 14; v_gene: TRBV6-1
CDR3aa: CASSLLSTVNYGYTF; j_gene: TRBJ1-2; len: 15; v_gene: TRBV19